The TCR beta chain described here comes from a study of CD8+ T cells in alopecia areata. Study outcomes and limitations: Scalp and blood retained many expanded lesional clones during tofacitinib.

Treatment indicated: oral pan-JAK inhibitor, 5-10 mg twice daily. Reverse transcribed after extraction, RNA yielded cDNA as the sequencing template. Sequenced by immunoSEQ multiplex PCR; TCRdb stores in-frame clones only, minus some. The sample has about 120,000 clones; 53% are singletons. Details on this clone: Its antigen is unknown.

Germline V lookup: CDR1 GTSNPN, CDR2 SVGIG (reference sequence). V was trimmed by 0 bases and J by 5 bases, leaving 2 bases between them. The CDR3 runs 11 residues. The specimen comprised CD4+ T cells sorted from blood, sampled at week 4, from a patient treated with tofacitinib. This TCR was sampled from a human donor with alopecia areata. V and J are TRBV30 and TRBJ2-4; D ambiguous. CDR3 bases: TGTGCCTGGAGTGTCCAAAACATTCAGTACTTC. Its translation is CAWSVQNIQYF. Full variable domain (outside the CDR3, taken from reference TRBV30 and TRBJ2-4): SQTIHQWPATLVQPVGSPLSLECTVEGTSNPNLYWYRQAAGRGLQLLFYSVGIGQISSEVPQNLSASRPQDRQFILSSKKLLLSDSGFYLCAWSVQNIQYFGAGTRLSVL.